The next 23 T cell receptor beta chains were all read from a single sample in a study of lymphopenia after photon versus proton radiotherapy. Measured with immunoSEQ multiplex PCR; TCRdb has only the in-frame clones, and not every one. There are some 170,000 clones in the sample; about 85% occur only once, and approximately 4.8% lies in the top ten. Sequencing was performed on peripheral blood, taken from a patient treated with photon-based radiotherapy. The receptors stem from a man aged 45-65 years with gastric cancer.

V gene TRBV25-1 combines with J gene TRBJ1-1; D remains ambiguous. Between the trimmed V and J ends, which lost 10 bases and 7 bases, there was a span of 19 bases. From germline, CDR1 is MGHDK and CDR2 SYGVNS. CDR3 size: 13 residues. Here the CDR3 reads CAILRTRKDEAFF. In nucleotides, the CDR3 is TGTGCCATCCTCCGGACTAGGAAGGATGAAGCTTTCTTT.

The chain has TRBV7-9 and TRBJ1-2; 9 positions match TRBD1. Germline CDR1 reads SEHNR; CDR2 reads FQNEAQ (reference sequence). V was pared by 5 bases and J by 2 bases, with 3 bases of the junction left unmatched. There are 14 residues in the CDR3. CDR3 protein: CASSPGQGNYGYTF. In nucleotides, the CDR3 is TGTGCCAGCAGCCCGGGACAGGGCAACTATGGCTACACCTTC. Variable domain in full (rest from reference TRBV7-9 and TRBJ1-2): DTGVSQNPRHKITKRGQNVTFRCDPISEHNRLYWYRQTLGQGPEFLTYFQNEAQLEKSRLLSDRFSAERPKGSFSTLEIQRTEQGDSAMYLCASSPGQGNYGYTFGSGTRLTVV.

CDR3 residues: CASGNRARGNTIYF. The CDR3, as DNA: TGTGCCAGCGGGAACCGAGCGAGAGGAAACACCATATATTTT. This sequence joins TRBV6-6 and TRBJ1-3; D uncertain. The V and J ends lost 8 bases and 4 bases respectively, with 15 bases between them. Germline CDR1 reads MNHNY; CDR2 reads SVGAGI (reference sequence). The CDR3 is 14 residues long.

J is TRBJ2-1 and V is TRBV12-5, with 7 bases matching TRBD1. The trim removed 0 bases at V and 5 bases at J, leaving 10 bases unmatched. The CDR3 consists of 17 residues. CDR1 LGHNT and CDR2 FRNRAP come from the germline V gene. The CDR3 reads CASGLVGGPRDNNEQFF. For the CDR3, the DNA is TGTGCTAGTGGTTTGGTAGGGGGCCCCCGGGACAACAATGAGCAGTTCTTC.

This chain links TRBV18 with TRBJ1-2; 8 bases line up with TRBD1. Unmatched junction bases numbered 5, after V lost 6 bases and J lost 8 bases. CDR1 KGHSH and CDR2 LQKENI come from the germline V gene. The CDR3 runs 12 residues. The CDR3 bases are TGTGCCAGCTCCGGACAGGGATTAGGCTACACCTTC. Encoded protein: CASSGQGLGYTF.

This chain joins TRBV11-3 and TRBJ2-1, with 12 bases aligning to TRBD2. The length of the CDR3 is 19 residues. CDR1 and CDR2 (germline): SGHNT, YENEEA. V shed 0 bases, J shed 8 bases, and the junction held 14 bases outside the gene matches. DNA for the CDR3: TGTGCCAGCAGCTTAGAAGGCAGGGGAGCTAGCGGGAGGGCTGATGAGCAGTTCTTC. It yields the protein CASSLEGRGASGRADEQFF. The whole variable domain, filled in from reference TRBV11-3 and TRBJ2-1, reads EAGVVQSPRYKIIEKKQPVAFWCNPISGHNTLYWYLQNLGQGPELLIRYENEEAVDDSQLPKDRFSAERLKGVDSTLKIQPAELGDSAVYLCASSLEGRGASGRADEQFFGPGTRLTVL.

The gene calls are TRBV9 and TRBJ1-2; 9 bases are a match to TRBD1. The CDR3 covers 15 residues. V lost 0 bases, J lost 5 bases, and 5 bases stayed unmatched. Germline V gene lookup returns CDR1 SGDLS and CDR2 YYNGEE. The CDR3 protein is CASSVATGGWYGYTF. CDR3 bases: TGTGCCAGCAGCGTAGCGACAGGGGGATGGTATGGCTACACCTTC.

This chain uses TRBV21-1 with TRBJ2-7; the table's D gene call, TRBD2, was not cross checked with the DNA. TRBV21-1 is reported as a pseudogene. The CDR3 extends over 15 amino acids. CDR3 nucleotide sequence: TGTGCCAGCAGCAAAGGGCTAGCGGGGAACTACGAGCAGTACTTC. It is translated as CASSKGLAGNYEQYF.

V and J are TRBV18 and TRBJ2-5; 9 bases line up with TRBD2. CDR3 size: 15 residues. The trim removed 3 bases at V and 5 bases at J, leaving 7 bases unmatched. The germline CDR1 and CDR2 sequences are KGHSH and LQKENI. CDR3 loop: CASSPGTSRPETQYF. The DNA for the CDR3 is TGTGCCAGCTCACCCGGGACTAGCCGTCCCGAGACCCAGTACTTC.

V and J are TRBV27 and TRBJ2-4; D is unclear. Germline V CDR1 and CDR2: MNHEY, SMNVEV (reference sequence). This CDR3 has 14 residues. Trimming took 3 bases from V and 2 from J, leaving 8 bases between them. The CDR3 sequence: CASSFLSTKNIQYF. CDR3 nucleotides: TGTGCCAGCAGTTTTTTGAGTACCAAAAACATTCAGTACTTC.

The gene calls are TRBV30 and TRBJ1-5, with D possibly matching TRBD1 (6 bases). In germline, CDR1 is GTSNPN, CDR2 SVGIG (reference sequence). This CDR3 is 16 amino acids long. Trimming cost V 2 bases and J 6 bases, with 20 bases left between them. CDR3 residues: CAWSLNIPGDTQPQHF. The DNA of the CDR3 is TGTGCCTGGAGTTTAAACATCCCAGGGGATACTCAGCCCCAGCATTTT. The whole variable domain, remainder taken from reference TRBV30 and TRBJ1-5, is SQTIHQWPATLVQPVGSPLSLECTVEGTSNPNLYWYRQAAGRGLQLLFYSVGIGQISSEVPQNLSASRPQDRQFILSSKKLLLSDSGFYLCAWSLNIPGDTQPQHFGDGTRLSIL.

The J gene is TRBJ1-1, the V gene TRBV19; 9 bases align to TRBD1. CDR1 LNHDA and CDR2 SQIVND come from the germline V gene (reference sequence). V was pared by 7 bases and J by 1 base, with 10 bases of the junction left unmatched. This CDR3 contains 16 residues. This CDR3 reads CASNYNRGRGNTEAFF. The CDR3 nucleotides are TGTGCCAGTAATTATAACAGGGGGCGAGGGAACACTGAAGCTTTCTTT.

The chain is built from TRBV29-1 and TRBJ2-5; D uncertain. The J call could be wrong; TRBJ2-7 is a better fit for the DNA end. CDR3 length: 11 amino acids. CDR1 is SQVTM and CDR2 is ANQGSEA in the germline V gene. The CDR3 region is CSAQTGREQYF. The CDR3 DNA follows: TGCAGCGCCCAGACCGGGCGCGAGCAGTACTTC.

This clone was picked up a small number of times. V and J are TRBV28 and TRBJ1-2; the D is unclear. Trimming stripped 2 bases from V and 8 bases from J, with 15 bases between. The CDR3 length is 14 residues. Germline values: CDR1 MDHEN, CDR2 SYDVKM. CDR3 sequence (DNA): TGTGCCAGCAGTTTAAGTACGGCGCGGGCCGGCTACACCTTC. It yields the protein CASSLSTARAGYTF.

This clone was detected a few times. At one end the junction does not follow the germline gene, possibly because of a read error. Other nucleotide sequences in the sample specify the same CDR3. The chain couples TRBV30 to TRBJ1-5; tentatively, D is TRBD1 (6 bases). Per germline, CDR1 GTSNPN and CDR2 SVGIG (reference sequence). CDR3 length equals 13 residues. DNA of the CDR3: TGTGCCTGGAGTGTACAGGGAGATCAACCCCAGCATTTT. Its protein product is CAWSVQGDQPQHF.

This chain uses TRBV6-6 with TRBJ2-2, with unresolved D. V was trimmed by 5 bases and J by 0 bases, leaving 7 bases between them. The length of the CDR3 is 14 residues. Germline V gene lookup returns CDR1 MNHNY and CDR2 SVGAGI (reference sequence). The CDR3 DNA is TGTGCCAGCAGTGCACCCGCGAACACCGGGGAGCTGTTTTTT. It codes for CASSAPANTGELFF.

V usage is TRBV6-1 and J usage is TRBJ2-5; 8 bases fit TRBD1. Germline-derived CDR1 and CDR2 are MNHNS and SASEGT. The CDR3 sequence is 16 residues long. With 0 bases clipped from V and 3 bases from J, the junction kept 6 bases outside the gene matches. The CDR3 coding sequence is TGTGCCAGCAGTGAAGCGGGACAGGTACTCAAAGAGACCCAGTACTTC. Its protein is CASSEAGQVLKETQYF.

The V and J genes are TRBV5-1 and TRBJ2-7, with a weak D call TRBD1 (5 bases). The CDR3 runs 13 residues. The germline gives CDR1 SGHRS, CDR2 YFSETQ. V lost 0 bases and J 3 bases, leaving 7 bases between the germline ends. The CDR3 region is CASSLGQFYEQYF. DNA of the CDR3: TGCGCCAGCAGCTTGGGACAGTTCTACGAGCAGTACTTC.

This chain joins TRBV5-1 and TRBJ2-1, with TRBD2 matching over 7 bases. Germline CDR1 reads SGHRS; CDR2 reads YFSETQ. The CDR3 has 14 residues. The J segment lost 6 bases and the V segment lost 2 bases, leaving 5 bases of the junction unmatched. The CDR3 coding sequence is TGCGCCAGCAGCTTTAGGCGGGGGAGCAATGAGCAGTTCTTC. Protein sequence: CASSFRRGSNEQFF.

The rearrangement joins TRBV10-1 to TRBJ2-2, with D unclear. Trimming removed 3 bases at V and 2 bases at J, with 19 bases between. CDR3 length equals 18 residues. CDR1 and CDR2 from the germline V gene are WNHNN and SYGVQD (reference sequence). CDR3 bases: TGCGCCAGCAGTGATGAGAGACACCCGACAAGCAACACCGGGGAGCTGTTTTTT. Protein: CASSDERHPTSNTGELFF.

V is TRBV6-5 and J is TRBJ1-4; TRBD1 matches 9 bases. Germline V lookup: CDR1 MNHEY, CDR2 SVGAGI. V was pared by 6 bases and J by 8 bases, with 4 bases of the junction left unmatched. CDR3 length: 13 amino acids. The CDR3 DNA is TGTGCCAGCAGCCCGGGACAGGGCGAAAAACTGTTTTTT. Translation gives CASSPGQGEKLFF.

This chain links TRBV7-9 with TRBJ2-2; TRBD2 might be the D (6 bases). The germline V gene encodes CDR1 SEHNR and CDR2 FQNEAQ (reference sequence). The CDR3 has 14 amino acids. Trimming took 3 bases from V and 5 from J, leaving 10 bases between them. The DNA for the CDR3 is TGTGCCAGCAGCTTCCACGGGAGTACCGGGGAGCTGTTTTTT. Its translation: CASSFHGSTGELFF.

CDR3 nucleotide sequence: TGTGCCAGCAGCCGGGGACTAGCGGGATATAATGAGCAGTTCTTC. Protein: CASSRGLAGYNEQFF. V and J are TRBV5-6 and TRBJ2-1; 13 nucleotides agree with TRBD2. Per germline, CDR1 SGHDT and CDR2 YYEEEE. V lost 4 bases to trimming and J lost 7 bases; unmatched junction nucleotides: 5. The CDR3 totals 15 residues.